This entry lists 17 T cell receptor beta chains sequenced from one sample in a study of shared clonotypes between healthy human individuals. In the naive CD8 group, cells lacked CD45RO and were positively selected for CCR7, so terminally differentiated effector memory CD45RA+ cells were left out. Profiled with immunoSEQ multiplex PCR; TCRdb holds only in-frame clones, not every one. The data contain 2 million to 2.5 million clones, 93% of them seen just once; the ten biggest clones take up more than 1.5%. The sequencing sample was made of naive CD8+ T cells from PBMCs. The receptor source for this set is a man in his late teens or twenties in good health. Some clones in this sample may be carry-over from other donors' samples.

V is TRBV9 and J is TRBJ2-7; TRBD2 matches 7 bases. Trimming took 4 bases from V and 3 from J; bases not matched to a gene: 7. Germline V gives CDR1 SGDLS, CDR2 YYNGEE. This CDR3 contains 14 residues. CDR3 residues: CASSPGLEHYEQYF. In DNA form, the CDR3 reads TGTGCCAGCAGCCCCGGACTAGAGCACTACGAGCAGTACTTC.

The rearrangement uses TRBV7-8 and TRBJ2-7; D call uncertain. Trimming pared 4 bases from V and 4 bases from J, leaving 8 bases between. Germline CDR1 and CDR2: SGHVS and FQNEAQ. This CDR3 is built from 12 residues. For the CDR3, the DNA is TGTGCCAGCAGCTCGGTAGGGTACGAGCAGTACTTC. It is translated as CASSSVGYEQYF.

This clone was observed a single time. V usage is TRBV5-6 and J usage is TRBJ1-6; no firm D call. From germline, CDR1 is SGHDT and CDR2 YYEEEE. The ends were cut back, 4 bases at V and 14 bases at J, with 16 bases in the middle. This CDR3 contains 13 residues. The CDR3 region has the DNA TGTGCCAGCAGCGCGAGTGAGAGTTTCGCCCTCCACTTT. As protein: CASSASESFALHF.

This clone was counted once. The chain has TRBV5-1 and TRBJ2-4; TRBD2 might be the D (6 bases). The CDR3 totals 14 residues. Germline CDR1 reads SGHRS; CDR2 reads YFSETQ. V lost 2 bases to trimming and J lost 8 bases, with 14 bases between them. Here the CDR3 DNA reads TGCGCCAGCAGCTTAGCGGGTAGAGGTGACATTCAGTACTTC. Protein: CASSLAGRGDIQYF.

The rearrangement uses TRBV29-1 and TRBJ1-2; 10 positions match TRBD1. The CDR3 is 11 amino acids. J gave up 14 bases and V 4 bases, and 7 bases lay outside the gene matches. Germline V CDR1 and CDR2: SQVTM, ANQGSEA. CDR3 nucleotides: TGCAGCGTTGGGGTGACAGGGGGCAGAACCTTC. Translation: CSVGVTGGRTF.

The chain combines TRBV19 with TRBJ1-2; tentatively, D is TRBD1 (5 bases). Germline-derived CDR1 and CDR2 are LNHDA and SQIVND (reference sequence). V lost 5 bases and J 3 bases, leaving 13 bases between the germline ends. The CDR3 loop spans 14 amino acids. This CDR3 reads CASSPPVGDYGYTF. CDR3 DNA sequence: TGTGCCAGTAGTCCCCCAGTAGGGGACTATGGCTACACCTTC.

V is TRBV7-2 and J is TRBJ1-2; TRBD1 matches at 9 bases. The CDR3 extends over 16 amino acids. After removal of 5 bases from V and 0 bases from J, the junction contained 7 bases not matched to a gene. CDR1 is SGHTA, CDR2 FQGNSA, per germline. The CDR3 reads CASSRRTGDSNYGYTF. The CDR3 DNA sequence: TGTGCCAGCAGCAGAAGGACAGGGGATTCTAACTATGGCTACACCTTC.

This chain links TRBV5-4 with TRBJ2-7; 9 nucleotides align to TRBD1. CDR1 and CDR2 from the germline V gene are SGHNT and YYREEE (reference sequence). Trimming cost V 4 bases and J 4 bases; bases outside gene matches: 6. This CDR3 is 14 amino acids long. The CDR3 here is CASSIGTGLYEQYF. CDR3 sequence (DNA): TGTGCCAGCAGCATCGGGACAGGGTTATACGAGCAGTACTTC.

This sequence joins TRBV5-6 and TRBJ2-7; no firm D call. Looked up from germline, CDR1 is SGHDT and CDR2 is YYEEEE. Trimming took 4 bases from V and 5 from J, leaving 16 bases between them. The CDR3 spans 14 residues. CDR3 protein: CASSLDTPFNEQYF. The CDR3 bases are TGTGCCAGCAGCCTTGACACCCCGTTCAACGAGCAGTACTTC.

CDR3 protein: CASSPSRDSQETQYF. The CDR3 DNA follows: TGTGCCAGCTCACCCTCCCGGGACAGTCAAGAGACCCAGTACTTC. The gene calls are TRBV18 and TRBJ2-5; 7 nucleotides match TRBD1. V lost 3 bases and J lost 2; bases outside the gene matches: 6. Looked up from germline, CDR1 is KGHSH and CDR2 is LQKENI. This CDR3 has 15 amino acids.

The V gene is TRBV23-1, the J gene TRBJ2-2; D gene uncertain. TRBV23-1 is placed among ORFs of uncertain function. Trimming removed 3 bases from V and 8 bases from J, with 16 bases in between. The CDR3 contains 15 residues. This chain's CDR3 is CASSHPRQGMGELFF. DNA for the CDR3: TGCGCCAGCAGTCATCCCCGGCAAGGCATGGGGGAGCTGTTTTTT.

The chain recombines TRBV5-5 with TRBJ2-7; D remains unclear. The V and J ends lost 0 bases and 2 bases respectively, with 9 bases between them. This CDR3 is built from 14 residues. Per germline, CDR1 SGHKS and CDR2 YYEKEE (reference sequence). CDR3 DNA: TGTGCCAGCAGCTTGGGGGTACTGGCCTACGAGCAGTACTTC. Its protein product is CASSLGVLAYEQYF. Together with reference TRBV5-5 and TRBJ2-7, the CDR3 gives the full variable domain: DAGVTQSPTHLIKTRGQQVTLRCSPISGHKSVSWYQQVLGQGPQFIFQYYEKEERGRGNFPDRFSARQFPNYSSELNVNALLLGDSALYLCASSLGVLAYEQYFGPGTRLTVT.

The chain couples TRBV4-1 to TRBJ2-4, with D possibly TRBD1 on 6 matching bases. Between the trimmed V and J ends, which lost 4 bases and 6 bases, there was a span of 13 bases. The length of the CDR3 is 14 residues. Germline values: CDR1 MGHRA, CDR2 YSYEKL. The CDR3 region has the DNA TGCGCCAGCAGCCCCAGGGGAGAAGGAAACATTCAGTACTTC. Protein sequence: CASSPRGEGNIQYF.

The chain has TRBV27 and TRBJ2-1; 7 bases are shared with TRBD2. This CDR3 spans 14 amino acids. Germline values: CDR1 MNHEY, CDR2 SMNVEV (reference sequence). Trimming at V came to 5 bases and at J to 7 bases, leaving 8 bases not matched to a gene. The CDR3 nucleotides are TGTGCCAGCAGTAACCGGGAGGCGGTGAATGAGCAGTTCTTC. This sequence encodes CASSNREAVNEQFF.

The CDR3 sequence: CASQPSGPSLFYEQYF. The CDR3 nucleotides are TGTGCCAGCCAACCATCGGGACCCTCTCTGTTCTACGAGCAGTACTTC. This chain joins TRBV2 and TRBJ2-7; D possibly matches TRBD1 or TRBD2 (5 bases each). This CDR3 has 16 residues. The V and J ends lost 8 bases and 3 bases respectively, with 23 bases between them. Germline CDR1 is SNHLY and CDR2 is FYNNEI.

V is TRBV15 and J is TRBJ2-1, with D perhaps TRBD1 (5 bases). Trimming took off 5 bases at V and 3 bases at J, with 14 bases between the two ends. The CDR3 runs to 15 residues. Germline CDR1 and CDR2: LNHNV and YYDKDF (reference sequence). The CDR3 reads CATSQETVFYNEQFF. CDR3 coding DNA: TGTGCCACCAGCCAAGAGACAGTCTTCTACAATGAGCAGTTCTTC.

This clone has only a few counts. In the same sample, other DNA sequences code for this CDR3. V gene TRBV11-2 combines with J gene TRBJ2-3, with D hard to call. Germline-derived CDR1 and CDR2 are SGHAT and FQNNGV. Trimming cost V 6 bases and J 4 bases, with 8 bases left between them. This CDR3 region has 12 residues. The CDR3 nucleotides are TGTGCCAGCAGACTCGGTGCAGATACGCAGTATTTT. Translating it yields CASRLGADTQYF.